Each of the 15 T cell receptor beta chains below was sequenced from the same sample in a study of T cells in Graves' hyperthyroidism and ophthalmopathy (dated by TCRdb to about 2019). Libraries came from multiplex PCR. Sequencing was performed on an Illumina HiSeq 2000. Amplification of TCR beta CDR3 regions was carried out from RNA transcripts. The TCR CDR3 was subjected to a first round of RT-PCR using the HTBI primer set and the Qiagen OneStep RT-PCR kit. The public reads were quality trimmed at Q25 with fastp and then assembled into clones with MiXCR by TCRdb, keeping productive beta chains. Each CDR3 protein appears once, grouped with its most common genes and DNA. This sample is represented by approximately 300,000 distinct CDR3 sequences; 15% to 20% of them were singletons. Approximately 60% of the sample is in the top ten clones. Material for sequencing was blood. These receptors were taken from a woman aged 55-70 years with Graves' ophthalmopathy.

CDR3 sequence (DNA): TGTGCCAGCCGGTCAATTGGGGGGACAGGGTCCTACGAGCAGTACTTC. Protein sequence: CASRSIGGTGSYEQYF. The chain has TRBV25-1 and TRBJ2-7, with TRBD1 matching over 9 bases. This CDR3 is 16 amino acids long. Germline V gene lookup returns CDR1 MGHDK and CDR2 SYGVNS. The V gene end was trimmed by 8 bases and the J gene end by 1 base; junction bases not matched to a gene: 12.

J is TRBJ2-7 and V is TRBV4-3; 7 bases align to TRBD1. Germline V gives CDR1 LGHNA, CDR2 YSLEER. This CDR3 spans 17 amino acids. Germline trimming cut 1 base from V and 2 bases from J; bases unmatched to any gene: 11. Here the CDR3 DNA reads TGCGCCAGCAGCCAAGGGCTCCGCCAGGGGGTCACCTACGAGCAGTACTTC. Its protein is CASSQGLRQGVTYEQYF.

This chain connects TRBV28 to TRBJ1-2; 8 positions match TRBD1. With 3 bases clipped from V and 1 base from J, the junction kept 4 bases outside the gene matches. The CDR3 spans 15 residues. The germline gives CDR1 MDHEN, CDR2 SYDVKM. CDR3 sequence: CASSFGRGRNYGYTF. The DNA for the CDR3 is TGTGCCAGCAGTTTCGGCAGGGGGCGTAACTATGGCTACACCTTC.

This clonotype was observed at least ten times. The genes are TRBV12-3 or TRBV12-4 and TRBJ1-1; D is possibly TRBD1 (5 bases). The CDR3 is 15 amino acids. Trimming removed 6 bases at V and 4 bases at J, with 18 bases between. The CDR3 DNA reads TGTGCCAGCAGCTTACCGGGGCTCGGGGGCACTGAAGCTTTCTTT. This codes for CASSLPGLGGTEAFF.

This clonotype occurred many times. This chain joins TRBV28 and TRBJ1-1; D remains unclear. Trimming removed 2 bases from V and 8 bases from J, with 9 bases in between. CDR1 and CDR2 from the germline V gene are MDHEN and SYDVKM. The CDR3 is made up of 12 amino acids. CDR3 amino acids: CASSLVTREAFF. The CDR3 coding sequence is TGTGCCAGCAGTTTAGTTACCAGAGAAGCTTTCTTT.

This clonotype occurred many times. V usage is TRBV9 and J usage is TRBJ1-4; D is unclear. The V end lost 0 bases, the J end lost 7 bases, and 13 bases lay between the germline ends. Germline V gene data show CDR1 as SGDLS and CDR2 as YYNGEE. The CDR3 totals 15 residues. CDR3 in amino acids: CASSVGSIGGEKLFF. CDR3 sequence (DNA): TGTGCCAGCAGCGTAGGTAGTATTGGTGGTGAAAAACTGTTTTTT.

This clonotype was observed at least ten times. This chain uses TRBV18 with TRBJ1-1; TRBD1 agrees at 7 bases. After removal of 5 bases from V and 7 bases from J, the junction contained 7 bases not matched to a gene. The germline V gene has CDR1 KGHSH and CDR2 LQKENI. The CDR3 is 13 amino acids. The CDR3 reads CASSTTGYGEAFF. Written as DNA, the CDR3 is TGTGCCAGCTCAACGACAGGGTACGGTGAAGCTTTCTTT. Drawing the rest from reference TRBV18 and TRBJ1-1, the complete variable domain is NAGVMQNPRHLVRRRGQEARLRCSPMKGHSHVYWYRQLPEEGLKFMVYLQKENIIDESGMPKERFSAEFPKEGPSILRIQQVVRGDSAAYFCASSTTGYGEAFFGQGTRLTVV.

The sample holds many counts of this clonotype. The chain links TRBV29-1 to TRBJ1-1; 9 bases map to TRBD1. Germline CDR1 SQVTM, CDR2 ANQGSEA. This CDR3 spans 12 amino acids. The junction had 3 bases not matched to a gene; V was cut back by 4 bases and J by 6 bases. CDR3 amino acids: CSVVRTGAEAFF. In DNA, the CDR3 is TGCAGCGTTGTAAGGACAGGGGCTGAAGCTTTCTTT.

This clonotype has ten or more counts. This chain uses TRBV7-9 with TRBJ1-6, with D perhaps matching TRBD1 (5 bases). Looked up from germline, CDR1 is SEHNR and CDR2 is FQNEAQ (reference sequence). The CDR3 is made up of 16 amino acids. V gave up 5 bases and J gave up 13 bases, with 24 bases separating them. CDR3 nucleotides: TGTGCCAGCAGCCCGGGACCGCCCGGCTCCGGGATCCCCCTCCACTTT. Amino acid sequence: CASSPGPPGSGIPLHF.

This clonotype was found many times. The rearrangement uses TRBV12-3 or TRBV12-4 and TRBJ1-1; no reliable D call. V gave up 7 bases and J gave up 3 bases, with 9 bases separating them. CDR3 length: 12 residues. As DNA, the CDR3 is TGTGCCAGCACCAACCGGCACACTGAAGCTTTCTTT. The encoded protein is CASTNRHTEAFF.

At least ten counts were recorded for this clonotype. In DNA form, the CDR3 reads TGTGCCATCAGTGGGGCTAGCGGGGGGCTGGCCGACGAGCAGTACTTC. Translating it yields CAISGASGGLADEQYF. This chain links TRBV10-3 with TRBJ2-7; 11 bases map to TRBD2. The CDR3 covers 16 residues. Germline V CDR1 and CDR2: ENHRY, SYGVKD. J was trimmed by 5 bases and V by 4 bases; bases with no gene match: 10.

This clonotype appeared many times. The chain carries TRBV7-3 and TRBJ2-7; 8 bases map to TRBD2. The CDR3 consists of 12 residues. J lost 6 bases, V lost 5 bases, and 3 bases had no gene match. CDR1 is SGHTA and CDR2 is FQGTGA in the germline V gene. DNA of the CDR3: TGTGCCAGCAGCCGGGCGGGGGGCGAGCAGTACTTC. It yields the protein CASSRAGGEQYF.

This clonotype was counted at least ten times. The chain combines TRBV3-1 with TRBJ1-3, with D tentatively TRBD1 (5 bases). In germline, CDR1 is LGHDT, CDR2 YNNKEL (reference sequence). V dropped 6 bases and J dropped 7 bases, with 13 bases sitting between them. The CDR3 extends over 13 amino acids. CDR3 residues: CASSLPQGNTIYF. Here the CDR3 DNA reads TGTGCCAGCAGTCTTCCCCAGGGTAACACCATATATTTT.

This clonotype has a count of ten or more. This chain uses TRBV5-8 with TRBJ2-7, with TRBD2 as a possible D gene (5 bases). The V end lost 7 bases, the J end lost 3 bases, and 17 bases lay between the germline ends. This CDR3 contains 14 residues. Looked up from germline, CDR1 is SGHTS and CDR2 is YDEGEE. CDR3 nucleotides: TGTGCCAGCCACGGAGGAGGACGGGGCTACGAGCAGTACTTC. Its translation is CASHGGGRGYEQYF. The complete variable domain, with remaining parts taken from reference TRBV5-8 and TRBJ2-7, reads EAGVTQSPTHLIKTRGQQATLRCSPISGHTSVYWYQQALGLGLQFLLWYDEGEERNRGNFPPRFSGRQFPNYSSELNVNALELEDSALYLCASHGGGRGYEQYFGPGTRLTVT.

Ten or more counts support this clonotype. J is TRBJ2-1 and V is TRBV5-1; D ambiguous. The germline V gene has CDR1 SGHRS and CDR2 YFSETQ. V lost 0 bases, J lost 0 bases, and 4 bases lay in between. This CDR3 spans 14 amino acids. The CDR3 DNA is TGCGCCAGCAGCTTGGAGAGCTCCTACAATGAGCAGTTCTTC. It yields the protein CASSLESSYNEQFF. Full variable domain (remainder filled in from reference TRBV5-1 and TRBJ2-1): KAGVTQTPRYLIKTRGQQVTLSCSPISGHRSVSWYQQTPGQGLQFLFEYFSETQRNKGNFPGRFSGRQFSNSRSEMNVSTLELGDSALYLCASSLESSYNEQFFGPGTRLTVL.